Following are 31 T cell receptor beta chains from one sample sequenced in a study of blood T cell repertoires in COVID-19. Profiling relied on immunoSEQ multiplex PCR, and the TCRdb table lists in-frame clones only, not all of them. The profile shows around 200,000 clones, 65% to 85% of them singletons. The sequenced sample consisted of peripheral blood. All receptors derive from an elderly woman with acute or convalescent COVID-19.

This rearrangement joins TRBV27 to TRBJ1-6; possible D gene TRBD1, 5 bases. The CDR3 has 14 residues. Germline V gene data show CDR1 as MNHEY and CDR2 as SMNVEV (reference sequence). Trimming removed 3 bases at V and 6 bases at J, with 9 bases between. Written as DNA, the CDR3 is TGTGCCAGCAGTTTTTGGCAGGGTAATTCACCCCTCCACTTT. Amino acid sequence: CASSFWQGNSPLHF.

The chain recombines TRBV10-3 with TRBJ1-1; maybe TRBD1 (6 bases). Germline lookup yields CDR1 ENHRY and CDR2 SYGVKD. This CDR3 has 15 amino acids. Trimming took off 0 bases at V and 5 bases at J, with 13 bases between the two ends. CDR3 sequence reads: CAISESTTGKTEAFF. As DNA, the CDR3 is TGTGCCATCAGTGAGTCGACCACAGGGAAGACTGAAGCTTTCTTT.

CDR3 amino acids: CATRRTSGLYEQYF. CDR3 nucleotides: TGTGCCACCAGGAGGACTAGCGGGTTATACGAGCAGTACTTC. The rearrangement joins TRBV5-4 to TRBJ2-7; TRBD2 matches at 11 bases. The CDR3 is 14 residues long. V shed 9 bases, J shed 4 bases, and the junction held 9 bases outside the gene matches. Germline assignment: CDR1 SGHNT and CDR2 YYREEE (reference sequence).

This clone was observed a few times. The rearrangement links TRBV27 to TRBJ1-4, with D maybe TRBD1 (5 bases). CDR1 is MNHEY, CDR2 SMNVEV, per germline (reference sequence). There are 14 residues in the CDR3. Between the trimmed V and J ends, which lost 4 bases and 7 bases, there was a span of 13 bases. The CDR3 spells CASSWRGVSEKLFF. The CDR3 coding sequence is TGTGCCAGCAGTTGGAGGGGCGTTAGTGAAAAACTGTTTTTT.

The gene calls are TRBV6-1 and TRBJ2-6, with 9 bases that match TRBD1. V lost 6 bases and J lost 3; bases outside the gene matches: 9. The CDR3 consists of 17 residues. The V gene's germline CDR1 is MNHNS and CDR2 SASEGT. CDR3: CASREQGAIGGANVLTF. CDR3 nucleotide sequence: TGTGCCAGCAGGGAACAGGGGGCCATAGGTGGGGCCAACGTCCTGACTTTC.

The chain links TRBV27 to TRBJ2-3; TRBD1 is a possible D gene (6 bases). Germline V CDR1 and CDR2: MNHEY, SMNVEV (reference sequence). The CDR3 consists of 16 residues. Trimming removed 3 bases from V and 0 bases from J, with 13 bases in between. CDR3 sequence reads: CASSFSGQSSTDTQYF. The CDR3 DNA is TGTGCCAGCAGTTTCTCCGGACAGTCTAGCACAGATACGCAGTATTTT.

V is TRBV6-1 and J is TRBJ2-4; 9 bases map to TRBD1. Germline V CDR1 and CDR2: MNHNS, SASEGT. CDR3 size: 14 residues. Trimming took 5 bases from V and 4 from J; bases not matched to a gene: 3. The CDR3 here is CASSTGQGKNIQYF. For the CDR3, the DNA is TGTGCCAGCAGTACCGGACAGGGGAAAAACATTCAGTACTTC.

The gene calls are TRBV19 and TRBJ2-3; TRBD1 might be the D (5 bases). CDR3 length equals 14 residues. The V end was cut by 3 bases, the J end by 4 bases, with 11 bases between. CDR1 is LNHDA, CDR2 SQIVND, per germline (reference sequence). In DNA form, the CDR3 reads TGTGCCAGTAGTATGGGGCAGGGTCCAGATACGCAGTATTTT. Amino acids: CASSMGQGPDTQYF.

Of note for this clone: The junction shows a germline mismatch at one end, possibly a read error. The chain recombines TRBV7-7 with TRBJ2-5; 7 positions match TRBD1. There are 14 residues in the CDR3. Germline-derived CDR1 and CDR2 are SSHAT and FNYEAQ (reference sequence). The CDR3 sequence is CASSLGTGEETQYF. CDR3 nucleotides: TGTGCTAGCAGCTTAGGCACAGGGGAAGAGACCCAGTACTTC.

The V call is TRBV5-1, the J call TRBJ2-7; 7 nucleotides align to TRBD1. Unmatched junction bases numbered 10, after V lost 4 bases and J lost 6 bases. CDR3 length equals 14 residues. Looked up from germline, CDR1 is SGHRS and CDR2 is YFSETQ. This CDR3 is CASSLDREEGEQYF. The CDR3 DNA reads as TGCGCCAGCAGCCTTGACAGGGAAGAAGGCGAGCAGTACTTC. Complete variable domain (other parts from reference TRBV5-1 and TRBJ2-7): KAGVTQTPRYLIKTRGQQVTLSCSPISGHRSVSWYQQTPGQGLQFLFEYFSETQRNKGNFPGRFSGRQFSNSRSEMNVSTLELGDSALYLCASSLDREEGEQYFGPGTRLTVT.

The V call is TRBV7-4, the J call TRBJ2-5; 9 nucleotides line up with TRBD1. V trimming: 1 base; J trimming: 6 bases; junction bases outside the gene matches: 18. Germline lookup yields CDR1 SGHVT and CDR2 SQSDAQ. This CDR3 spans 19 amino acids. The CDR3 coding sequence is TGTGCCAGCAGCTTAGTAGGTCCCCGACCCGGGACAGGGCCCCAGACCCAGTACTTC. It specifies CASSLVGPRPGTGPQTQYF.

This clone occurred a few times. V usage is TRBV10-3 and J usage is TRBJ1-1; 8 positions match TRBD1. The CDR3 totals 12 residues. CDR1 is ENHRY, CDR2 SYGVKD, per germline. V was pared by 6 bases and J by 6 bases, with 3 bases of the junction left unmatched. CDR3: CAISVDRAEAFF. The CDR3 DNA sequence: TGTGCCATCAGCGTGGACAGGGCTGAAGCTTTCTTT.

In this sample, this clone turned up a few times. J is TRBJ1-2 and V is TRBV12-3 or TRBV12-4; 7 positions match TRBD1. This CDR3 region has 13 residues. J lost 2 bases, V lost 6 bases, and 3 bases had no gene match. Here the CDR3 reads CASREQGNYGYTF. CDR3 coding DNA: TGTGCCAGCAGAGAACAGGGGAACTATGGCTACACCTTC.

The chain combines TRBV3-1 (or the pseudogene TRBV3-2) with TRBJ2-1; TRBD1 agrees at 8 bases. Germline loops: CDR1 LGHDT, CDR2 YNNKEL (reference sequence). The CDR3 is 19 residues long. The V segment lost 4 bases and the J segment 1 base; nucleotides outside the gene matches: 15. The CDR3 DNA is TGTGCCAGCAGCCGACGGACAGGGTCGGTAGCGCCGTCCTACAATGAGCAGTTCTTC. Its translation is CASSRRTGSVAPSYNEQFF.

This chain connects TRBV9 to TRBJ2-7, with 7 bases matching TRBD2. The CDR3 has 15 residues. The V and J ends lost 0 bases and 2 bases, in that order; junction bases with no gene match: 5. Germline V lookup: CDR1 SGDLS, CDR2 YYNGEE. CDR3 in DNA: TGTGCCAGCAGCGTAGAATCGGGGGGACCCTACGAGCAGTACTTC. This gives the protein CASSVESGGPYEQYF. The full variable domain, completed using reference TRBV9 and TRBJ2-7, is DSGVTQTPKHLITATGQRVTLRCSPRSGDLSVYWYQQSLDQGLQFLIQYYNGEERAKGNILERFSAQQFPDLHSELNLSSLELGDSALYFCASSVESGGPYEQYFGPGTRLTVT.

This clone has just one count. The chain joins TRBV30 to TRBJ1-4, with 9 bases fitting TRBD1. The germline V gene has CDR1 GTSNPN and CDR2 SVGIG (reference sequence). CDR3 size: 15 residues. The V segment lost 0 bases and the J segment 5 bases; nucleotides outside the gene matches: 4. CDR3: CAWSVPGQGNEKLFF. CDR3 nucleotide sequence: TGTGCCTGGAGTGTCCCGGGACAGGGAAATGAAAAACTGTTTTTT.

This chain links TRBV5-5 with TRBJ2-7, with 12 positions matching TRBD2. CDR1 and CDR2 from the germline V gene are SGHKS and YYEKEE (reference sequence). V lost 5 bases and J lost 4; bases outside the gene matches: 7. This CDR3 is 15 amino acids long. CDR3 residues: CASSLAGGPGYEQYF. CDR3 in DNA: TGTGCCAGCAGTCTAGCGGGAGGGCCAGGTTACGAGCAGTACTTC. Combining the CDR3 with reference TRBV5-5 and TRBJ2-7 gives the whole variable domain DAGVTQSPTHLIKTRGQQVTLRCSPISGHKSVSWYQQVLGQGPQFIFQYYEKEERGRGNFPDRFSARQFPNYSSELNVNALLLGDSALYLCASSLAGGPGYEQYFGPGTRLTVT.

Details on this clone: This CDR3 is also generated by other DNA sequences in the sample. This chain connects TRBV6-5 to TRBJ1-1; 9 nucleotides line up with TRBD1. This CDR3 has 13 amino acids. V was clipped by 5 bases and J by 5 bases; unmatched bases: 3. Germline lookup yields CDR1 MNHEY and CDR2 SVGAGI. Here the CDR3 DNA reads TGTGCCAGCAGTCGGACAGGGGAGACTGAAGCTTTCTTT. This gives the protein CASSRTGETEAFF.

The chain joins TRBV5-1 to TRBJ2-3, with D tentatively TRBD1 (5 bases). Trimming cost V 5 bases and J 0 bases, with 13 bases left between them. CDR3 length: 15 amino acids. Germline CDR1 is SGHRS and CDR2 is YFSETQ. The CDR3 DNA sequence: TGCGCCAGCAGTATAGACAGTAAAAGCACAGATACGCAGTATTTT. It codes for CASSIDSKSTDTQYF.

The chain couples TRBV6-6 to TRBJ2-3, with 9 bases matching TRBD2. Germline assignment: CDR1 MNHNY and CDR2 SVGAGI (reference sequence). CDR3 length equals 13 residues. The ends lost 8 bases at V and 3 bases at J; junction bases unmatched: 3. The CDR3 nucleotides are TGTGCCAGCTGCCTAGCGGGGACAGATACGCAGTATTTT. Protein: CASCLAGTDTQYF.

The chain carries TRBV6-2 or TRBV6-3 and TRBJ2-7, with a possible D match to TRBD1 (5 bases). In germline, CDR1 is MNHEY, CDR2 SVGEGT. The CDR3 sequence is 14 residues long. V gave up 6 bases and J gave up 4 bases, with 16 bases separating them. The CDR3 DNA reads TGTGCCAGCAGCCCCGGACATCGCTTTTACGAGCAGTACTTC. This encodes CASSPGHRFYEQYF.

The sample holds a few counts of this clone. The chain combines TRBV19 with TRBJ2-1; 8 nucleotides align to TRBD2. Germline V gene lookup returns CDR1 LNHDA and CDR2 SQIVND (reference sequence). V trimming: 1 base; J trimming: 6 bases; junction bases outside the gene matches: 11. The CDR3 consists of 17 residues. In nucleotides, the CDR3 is TGTGCCAGTAGTATAGGCCGGACTAGCAGCATACCCAATGAGCAGTTCTTC. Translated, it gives CASSIGRTSSIPNEQFF.

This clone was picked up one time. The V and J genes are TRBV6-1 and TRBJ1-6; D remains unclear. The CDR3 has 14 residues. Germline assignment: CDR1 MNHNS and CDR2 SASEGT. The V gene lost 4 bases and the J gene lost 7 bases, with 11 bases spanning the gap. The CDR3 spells CASSVAELNSPLHF. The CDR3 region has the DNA TGTGCCAGCAGTGTAGCAGAGCTAAATTCACCCCTCCACTTT.

CDR3 coding DNA: TGTGCCAGCAGTTTCCAGGGGGCAGAGACCCAGTACTTC. This codes for CASSFQGAETQYF. The chain uses TRBV27 and TRBJ2-5; 8 bases align to TRBD1. CDR1 and CDR2 from the germline V gene are MNHEY and SMNVEV (reference sequence). The V gene end was trimmed by 3 bases and the J gene end by 4 bases; junction bases not matched to a gene: 1. The CDR3 runs to 13 residues.

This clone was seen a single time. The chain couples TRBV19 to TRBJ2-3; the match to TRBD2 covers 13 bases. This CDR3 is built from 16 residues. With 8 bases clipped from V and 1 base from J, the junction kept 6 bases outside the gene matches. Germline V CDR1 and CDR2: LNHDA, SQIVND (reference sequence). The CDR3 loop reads CASRPGLAGGTDTQYF. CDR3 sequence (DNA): TGTGCCAGTCGCCCAGGACTAGCGGGGGGCACAGATACGCAGTATTTT.

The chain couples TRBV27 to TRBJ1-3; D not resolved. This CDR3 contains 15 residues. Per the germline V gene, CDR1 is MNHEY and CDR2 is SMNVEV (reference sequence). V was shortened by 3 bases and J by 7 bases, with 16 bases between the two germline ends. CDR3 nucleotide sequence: TGTGCCAGCAGTTTGGCCCCCAGCCCCGGGAACACCATATATTTT. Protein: CASSLAPSPGNTIYF.

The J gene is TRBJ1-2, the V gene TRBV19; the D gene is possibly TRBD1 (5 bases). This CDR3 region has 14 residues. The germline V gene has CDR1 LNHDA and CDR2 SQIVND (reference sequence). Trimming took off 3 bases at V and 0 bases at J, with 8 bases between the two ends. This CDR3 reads CASSMQGPNYGYTF. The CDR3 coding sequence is TGTGCCAGTAGTATGCAGGGCCCTAACTATGGCTACACCTTC.

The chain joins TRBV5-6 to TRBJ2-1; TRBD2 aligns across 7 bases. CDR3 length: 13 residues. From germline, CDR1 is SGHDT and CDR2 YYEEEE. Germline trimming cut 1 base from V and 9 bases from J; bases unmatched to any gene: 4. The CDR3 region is CASSLTSVGEQFF. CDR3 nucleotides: TGTGCCAGCAGCTTGACTAGCGTTGGTGAGCAGTTCTTC.

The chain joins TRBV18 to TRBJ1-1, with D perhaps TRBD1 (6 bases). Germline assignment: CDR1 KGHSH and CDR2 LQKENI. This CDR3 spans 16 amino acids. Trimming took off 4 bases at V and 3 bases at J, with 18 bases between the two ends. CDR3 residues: CASSRTGGEVYTEAFF. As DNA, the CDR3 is TGTGCCAGCTCACGAACGGGGGGCGAGGTATACACTGAAGCTTTCTTT.

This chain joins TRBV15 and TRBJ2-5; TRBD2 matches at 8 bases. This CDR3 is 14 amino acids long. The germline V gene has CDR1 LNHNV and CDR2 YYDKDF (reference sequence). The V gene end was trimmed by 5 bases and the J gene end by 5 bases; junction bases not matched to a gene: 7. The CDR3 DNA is TGTGCCACCAGCCCCTGGGCTAGCGGGGAGACCCAGTACTTC. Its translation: CATSPWASGETQYF.

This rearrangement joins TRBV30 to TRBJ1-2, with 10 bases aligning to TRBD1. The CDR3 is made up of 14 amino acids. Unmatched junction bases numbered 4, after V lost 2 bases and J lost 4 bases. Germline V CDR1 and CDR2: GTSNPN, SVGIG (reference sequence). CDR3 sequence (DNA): TGTGCCTGGAGTACGACAGGGGGCGCCTATGGCTACACCTTC. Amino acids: CAWSTTGGAYGYTF.